These 27 T cell receptor beta chains originate from one sample sequenced in a study of patients and donors after allogeneic stem cell transplantation. TCRdb passed the RT-PCR reads through MiXCR, listing each CDR3 protein once. The sample has some 960,000 distinct CDR3 sequences, more than 15% seen once. The material sequenced was blood, either unsorted or a sorted T cell fraction (not recorded which). The source of these receptors is a human donor who was either an allogeneic HSCT recipient or a stem cell or donor lymphocyte infusion donor (not recorded which). It is not recorded whose cells these are; they may come from a transplant donor.

This clonotype came up a few times. V is TRBV7-3 and J is TRBJ2-3; D perhaps matches TRBD1 (5 bases). Deletions cut 5 bases from V and 0 bases from J, with 12 bases between. CDR3 size: 15 residues. Germline CDR1 SGHTA, CDR2 FQGTGA. The CDR3 bases are TGTGCCAGCAGCAAAAATAGGGGAAGCACAGATACGCAGTATTTT. Its translation: CASSKNRGSTDTQYF.

This clonotype has a handful of counts. The CDR3 sequence: CASSPVAGVRVGEQYF. CDR3 in DNA: TGCGCCAGCAGCCCTGTAGCGGGAGTTCGTGTGGGGGAGCAGTACTTC. This sequence joins TRBV5-1 and TRBJ2-7; 9 bases are a match to TRBD2. Per germline, CDR1 SGHRS and CDR2 YFSETQ. This CDR3 region has 16 residues. The V segment lost 4 bases and the J segment 7 bases; nucleotides outside the gene matches: 15.

A few counts support this clonotype. The V call is TRBV12-3 or TRBV12-4, the J call TRBJ2-1; 7 bases are shared with TRBD1. V shed 3 bases, J shed 6 bases, and the junction held 14 bases outside the gene matches. CDR3 length: 17 residues. The CDR3 loop is CASSFSRDRTGSNEQFF. The CDR3 DNA is TGTGCCAGCAGTTTTTCTAGGGACCGGACAGGCAGCAATGAGCAGTTCTTC.

The sample holds a few counts of this clonotype. The rearrangement joins TRBV5-1 to TRBJ1-3; tentative D call: TRBD1 (5 bases). Trimming took 0 bases from V and 8 from J, leaving 9 bases between them. This CDR3 has 13 amino acids. The V gene's germline CDR1 is SGHRS and CDR2 YFSETQ. The CDR3 protein is CASSLEGADTIYF. The DNA of the CDR3 is TGCGCCAGCAGCTTGGAAGGGGCGGACACCATATATTTT.

The J gene is TRBJ1-1, the V gene TRBV6-1; no reliable D call. Germline CDR1 MNHNS, CDR2 SASEGT. This CDR3 is 15 amino acids long. V was clipped by 1 base and J by 0 bases, with 9 bases between them. For the CDR3, the DNA is TGTGCCAGCAGTGAAGGTGGGTTCTTGAACACTGAAGCTTTCTTT. Its translation is CASSEGGFLNTEAFF.

The chain uses TRBV5-1 and TRBJ1-3; no clear D gene. V shed 0 bases and J shed 0 bases, with 7 bases lying between them. This CDR3 region has 15 residues. Germline values: CDR1 SGHRS, CDR2 YFSETQ. CDR3 residues: CASSLDNGSGNTIYF. Here the CDR3 DNA reads TGCGCCAGCAGCTTGGATAACGGCTCTGGAAACACCATATATTTT. Variable domain in full (rest from reference TRBV5-1 and TRBJ1-3): KAGVTQTPRYLIKTRGQQVTLSCSPISGHRSVSWYQQTPGQGLQFLFEYFSETQRNKGNFPGRFSGRQFSNSRSEMNVSTLELGDSALYLCASSLDNGSGNTIYFGEGSWLTVV.

This clonotype has more than one count but fewer than ten. The V gene is TRBV5-1, the J gene TRBJ2-1, with D possibly being TRBD2 (6 bases). Germline V lookup: CDR1 SGHRS, CDR2 YFSETQ. The CDR3 consists of 13 residues. Trimming cost V 3 bases and J 9 bases, with 13 bases left between them. CDR3 bases: TGCGCCAGCAGCTCCTCGACTAGTGGTGAGCAGTTCTTC. It is translated as CASSSSTSGEQFF. Based on the CDR3 plus reference TRBV5-1 and TRBJ2-1, the full variable domain is KAGVTQTPRYLIKTRGQQVTLSCSPISGHRSVSWYQQTPGQGLQFLFEYFSETQRNKGNFPGRFSGRQFSNSRSEMNVSTLELGDSALYLCASSSSTSGEQFFGPGTRLTVL.

This clonotype showed up just a few times. The chain links TRBV10-3 to TRBJ2-7; 9 bases fit TRBD2. CDR1 is ENHRY, CDR2 SYGVKD, per germline. Losses at the gene ends were 1 base for V and 3 bases for J; bases not matched to a gene: 4. The CDR3 is 15 amino acids. CDR3 nucleotide sequence: TGTGCCATCAGTGAGTTCCAGCGGGGGGACTACGAGCAGTACTTC. Protein sequence: CAISEFQRGDYEQYF.

This clonotype was seen a handful of times. The CDR3, as DNA: TGCGCCAGCAGCTTAACCTCAGCGAACACAGATACGCAGTATTTT. Translation: CASSLTSANTDTQYF. The chain combines TRBV5-1 with TRBJ2-3; the D is unclear. The V end was cut by 2 bases, the J end by 2 bases, with 12 bases between. This CDR3 comprises 15 residues. CDR1 SGHRS and CDR2 YFSETQ come from the germline V gene.

This clonotype has a handful of counts. The V gene is TRBV4-3, the J gene TRBJ1-2, with D possibly being TRBD1 (6 bases). Per germline, CDR1 LGHNA and CDR2 YSLEER. V lost 3 bases to trimming and J lost 8 bases, with 19 bases between them. The CDR3 has 15 amino acids. The CDR3 DNA is TGCGCCAGCAGCCAGGTCCGAGGGGGGAGAGGAGGCTACACCTTC. Its protein product is CASSQVRGGRGGYTF.

This clonotype was detected only a few times. The genes are TRBV20-1 and TRBJ1-4; no reliable D call. The CDR3 totals 16 residues. Deletions cut 0 bases from V and 5 bases from J, with 16 bases between. The germline gives CDR1 DFQATT, CDR2 SNEGSKA (reference sequence). CDR3 DNA sequence: TGCAGTGCTAGAGATGGACTGGTGGGTAGGAATGAAAAACTGTTTTTT. Translated: CSARDGLVGRNEKLFF.

The rearrangement uses TRBV7-8 and TRBJ2-5; TRBD2 matches at 9 bases. Per germline, CDR1 SGHVS and CDR2 FQNEAQ. The V and J ends lost 5 bases and 5 bases, in that order; junction bases with no gene match: 15. This CDR3 contains 17 residues. The CDR3 DNA is TGTGCCAGCAGCCTATCACGCCCTCTAGCGGGAATTGAGACCCAGTACTTC. It encodes CASSLSRPLAGIETQYF.

V usage is TRBV7-9 and J usage is TRBJ2-7, with D hard to call. Deletions cut 4 bases from V and 2 bases from J, with 9 bases between. The CDR3 loop spans 13 amino acids. Germline V gene lookup returns CDR1 SEHNR and CDR2 FQNEAQ (reference sequence). The CDR3 reads CASSSPGAYEQYF. The CDR3 region has the DNA TGTGCCAGCAGCTCGCCCGGCGCCTACGAGCAGTACTTC.

The V and J genes are TRBV7-6 and TRBJ2-6; D gene ambiguous. This CDR3 has 18 residues. CDR1 and CDR2 from the germline V gene are SGHVS and FNYEAQ. With 11 bases removed from V and 4 bases from J, the gap between germline ends came to 27 bases. The CDR3 loop reads CAFLSRRHDIPGANVLTF. CDR3 bases: TGTGCCTTTCTAAGCAGGCGCCACGACATTCCCGGGGCCAACGTCCTGACTTTC.

This clonotype came up a few times. The chain has TRBV20-1 and TRBJ2-7, with 11 bases that match TRBD1. Trimming removed 4 bases from V and 4 bases from J; junction bases left unmatched: 6. The germline gives CDR1 DFQATT, CDR2 SNEGSKA (reference sequence). The CDR3 extends over 14 amino acids. In DNA, the CDR3 is TGCAGTGCTATCCACGGGACAGGGGGATACGAGCAGTACTTC. It is translated as CSAIHGTGGYEQYF.

The V and J genes are TRBV11-2 and TRBJ1-2, with 8 bases lining up with TRBD1. This CDR3 is 19 amino acids long. Trimming cost V 0 bases and J 7 bases; bases outside gene matches: 19. Germline V gene sequence: CDR1 SGHAT, CDR2 FQNNGV. CDR3 sequence (DNA): TGTGCCAGCAGCTTAGACCAGGGGGCCCCATACCCCTCGATGGCTGGCTACACCTTC. It translates to CASSLDQGAPYPSMAGYTF.

The chain carries TRBV6-1 and TRBJ2-1; TRBD2 aligns across 8 bases. Losses at the gene ends were 8 bases for V and 9 bases for J; bases not matched to a gene: 18. The CDR3 spans 16 residues. Germline V gene lookup returns CDR1 MNHNS and CDR2 SASEGT. This CDR3 is CASGSASGGALFEQFF. CDR3 nucleotides: TGTGCCAGCGGCTCTGCTTCGGGGGGGGCCCTTTTTGAGCAGTTCTTC.

The genes are TRBV6-2 or TRBV6-3 and TRBJ2-2; 7 bases align to TRBD2. The CDR3 is 16 amino acids. The germline gives CDR1 MNHEY, CDR2 SVGEGT. V gave up 5 bases and J gave up 4 bases; unmatched junction bases: 10. The CDR3: CASSNHKGLPTGELFF. CDR3 bases: TGTGCCAGCAGTAATCATAAGGGACTACCCACCGGGGAGCTGTTTTTT.

The chain carries TRBV5-1 and TRBJ2-1, with 7 bases fitting TRBD1. CDR1 is SGHRS, CDR2 YFSETQ, per germline. The CDR3 loop spans 14 amino acids. V gave up 0 bases and J gave up 5 bases; unmatched junction bases: 2. As DNA, the CDR3 is TGCGCCAGCAGCTTGGCAGACAGGGACAATGAGCAGTTCTTC. This encodes CASSLADRDNEQFF.

This clonotype was observed a handful of times. DNA for the CDR3: TGTGCCAGCGGATCTAGCGGGGGGTCCTACAATGAGCAGTTCTTC. This sequence encodes CASGSSGGSYNEQFF. The rearrangement joins TRBV6-2 or TRBV6-3 to TRBJ2-1, with 11 positions matching TRBD2. CDR3 size: 15 residues. From germline, CDR1 is MNHEY and CDR2 SVGEGT. V was pared by 8 bases and J by 1 base, with 4 bases of the junction left unmatched.

Only a few counts were recorded for this clonotype. The V gene is TRBV18, the J gene TRBJ1-5, with 7 nucleotides matching TRBD1. Germline CDR1 reads KGHSH; CDR2 reads LQKENI. The junction had 4 bases not matched to a gene; V was cut back by 3 bases and J by 2 bases. The length of the CDR3 is 15 residues. CDR3 nucleotides: TGTGCCAGCTCACCCAGGGGGACAGGCAATCAGCCCCAGCATTTT. This sequence encodes CASSPRGTGNQPQHF.

The chain links TRBV7-3 to TRBJ1-3, with a possible D match to TRBD1 (6 bases). CDR1 SGHTA and CDR2 FQGTGA come from the germline V gene. Trimming removed 5 bases at V and 7 bases at J, with 15 bases between. The CDR3 has 14 amino acids. The CDR3 spells CASSPTGPSNTIYF. The CDR3 DNA sequence: TGTGCCAGCAGCCCAACAGGGCCCTCGAACACCATATATTTT.

This clonotype has just a few counts. This chain connects TRBV5-6 to TRBJ2-2; D gene unclear. V lost 2 bases and J lost 0, with 5 bases in between. The CDR3 totals 14 residues. CDR1 SGHDT and CDR2 YYEEEE come from the germline V gene. The chain's CDR3 is CASSFDTNTGELFF. The CDR3 nucleotides are TGTGCCAGCAGCTTCGATACGAACACCGGGGAGCTGTTTTTT.

This clonotype was detected only a few times. The chain couples TRBV7-2 to TRBJ2-7; D ambiguous. The CDR3 runs to 15 residues. Trimming left V 1 base short and J 0 bases short, with 10 bases between. Germline loops: CDR1 SGHTA, CDR2 FQGNSA. The CDR3 sequence is CASSLGVGYSYEQYF. Written as DNA, the CDR3 is TGTGCCAGCAGCTTAGGAGTGGGGTACTCCTACGAGCAGTACTTC.

This clonotype appeared a few times. This rearrangement joins TRBV29-1 to TRBJ2-7; a weak D match, TRBD1 (5 bases). Between the trimmed V and J ends, which lost 7 bases and 7 bases, there was a span of 14 bases. The germline V gene has CDR1 SQVTM and CDR2 ANQGSEA. The length of the CDR3 is 11 residues. The CDR3 loop reads CSASQGSEQYF. The CDR3 DNA follows: TGCAGCGCATCGCAGGGTTCGGAGCAGTACTTC.

The rearrangement joins TRBV19 to TRBJ1-1; no firm D call. CDR3 length equals 12 residues. Trimming cost V 5 bases and J 6 bases, with 10 bases left between them. The germline V gene encodes CDR1 LNHDA and CDR2 SQIVND (reference sequence). The CDR3, as DNA: TGTGCCAGTAGTTTAACAGCTTCTGAAGCTTTCTTT. This sequence encodes CASSLTASEAFF. Variable domain in full (rest from reference TRBV19 and TRBJ1-1): DGGITQSPKYLFRKEGQNVTLSCEQNLNHDAMYWYRQDPGQGLRLIYYSQIVNDFQKGDIAEGYSVSREKKESFPLTVTSAQKNPTAFYLCASSLTASEAFFGQGTRLTVV.

This clonotype was seen more than once but under ten times. The chain joins TRBV4-3 to TRBJ1-2; no clear D gene. Trimming removed 1 base from V and 4 bases from J, with 13 bases in between. Germline V gene data show CDR1 as LGHNA and CDR2 as YSLEER. CDR3 length: 15 residues. This CDR3 reads CASSQVDPGLYGYTF. CDR3 DNA: TGCGCCAGCAGCCAAGTAGATCCGGGTCTCTATGGCTACACCTTC.